Presented here are 24 T cell receptor beta chains from one specimen sequenced in a study of T cells in Graves' hyperthyroidism and ophthalmopathy. RNA transcripts served as the template for amplifying TCR beta CDR3 regions. A first-round RT-PCR of the TCR CDR3 used the HTBI primer set. TCRdb reprocessed the multiplex PCR reads with MiXCR, giving one entry per CDR3 protein. The sample holds about 420,000 distinct CDR3 sequences, about a sixth seen once. Sequencing was carried out using blood. These receptors all stem from a woman between 18 and 29 years old with Graves' hyperthyroidism.

The J gene is TRBJ1-1, the V gene TRBV11-2, with a weak D call TRBD1 (5 bases). The CDR3 runs to 12 residues. The ends were cut back, 5 bases at V and 6 bases at J, with 10 bases in the middle. Looked up from germline, CDR1 is SGHAT and CDR2 is FQNNGV. CDR3 sequence: CASSRGAAEAFF. For the CDR3, the DNA is TGTGCCAGCAGCCGAGGGGCCGCTGAAGCTTTCTTT.

This clonotype was counted only a few times. The rearrangement uses TRBV28 and TRBJ2-5; maybe TRBD1 (5 bases). The germline gives CDR1 MDHEN, CDR2 SYDVKM. The V end was cut by 5 bases, the J end by 4 bases, with 17 bases between. The CDR3 runs 15 residues. This CDR3 is CASSLMQGGGETQYF. The CDR3 nucleotides read TGTGCCAGCAGTCTTATGCAGGGCGGCGGAGAGACCCAGTACTTC.

This clonotype was counted many times. The chain joins TRBV2 to TRBJ2-7, with 7 bases identical to TRBD2. Germline CDR1 reads SNHLY; CDR2 reads FYNNEI. This CDR3 region has 15 residues. The trim removed 6 bases at V and 1 base at J, leaving 9 bases unmatched. The CDR3 loop is CASSARERDSYEQYF. The DNA for the CDR3 is TGTGCCAGCAGCGCCCGGGAGCGGGATTCCTACGAGCAGTACTTC.

Ten or more counts support this clonotype. At one of its ends the junction is not consistent with the germline gene, which may arise from a read error. The CDR3 bases are TGCAGTGTTAGAGGGCCAGGGAACACTGAAGCTTTCTTT. Translation: CSVRGPGNTEAFF. V usage is TRBV20-1 and J usage is TRBJ1-1; no definite D call. CDR3 length equals 13 residues. From germline, CDR1 is DFQATT and CDR2 SNEGSKA (reference sequence).

This clonotype occurred a few times. This chain connects TRBV7-2 to TRBJ1-3; no clear D gene. This CDR3 is 14 amino acids long. Trimming pared 1 base from V and 4 bases from J, leaving 8 bases between. Germline V gives CDR1 SGHTA, CDR2 FQGNSA. In DNA, the CDR3 is TGTGCCAGCAGCTTAGTACAGCTAGGAAACACCATATATTTT. Translating it yields CASSLVQLGNTIYF.

A word on this clonotype: It may be a read error: a sequence one base away is much more abundant. Lacking the conserved final phenylalanine or tryptophan, this CDR3 likely reflects a read error. CDR3 sequence reads: CSAFSLGWDYNEQFS. CDR3 coding DNA: TGCAGTGCCTTTAGTTTGGGGTGGGACTACAATGAGCAGTTCTCC. The rearrangement joins TRBV20-1 to TRBJ2-1; D is uncertain. The V gene lost 6 bases and the J gene lost 3 bases, with 18 bases spanning the gap. Germline CDR1 DFQATT, CDR2 SNEGSKA (reference sequence). The CDR3 has 15 residues.

This clonotype was recorded at least ten times. This chain connects TRBV12-3 or TRBV12-4 to TRBJ1-5; the D gene is possibly TRBD1 (6 bases). This CDR3 has 15 amino acids. V lost 0 bases and J 7 bases, leaving 13 bases between the germline ends. CDR3 residues: CASSLAEGGGQPQHF. CDR3 coding DNA: TGTGCCAGCAGTTTAGCGGAGGGAGGGGGACAGCCCCAGCATTTT.

This clonotype was picked up many times. The rearrangement links TRBV7-2 to TRBJ2-5; possibly TRBD2 for D (5 bases). The CDR3 contains 16 residues. Looked up from germline, CDR1 is SGHTA and CDR2 is FQGNSA. Trimming shortened V by 4 bases and J by 3 bases, and 18 bases separated the two germline ends. In nucleotides, the CDR3 is TGTGCCAGCAGCTCGCGGACTGGAAAATCAAAAGAGACCCAGTACTTC. This sequence encodes CASSSRTGKSKETQYF.

This clonotype was seen a handful of times. The genes are TRBV19 and TRBJ1-6; D uncertain. Trimming stripped 2 bases from V and 3 bases from J, with 11 bases between. Germline CDR1 is LNHDA and CDR2 is SQIVND (reference sequence). The CDR3 consists of 16 residues. The DNA for the CDR3 is TGTGCCAGTAGTATAAGGGATCTACTCTATAATTCACCCCTCCACTTT. This codes for CASSIRDLLYNSPLHF.

This clonotype was detected a few times. V and J are TRBV6-6 and TRBJ2-5, with D possibly matching TRBD2 (6 bases). The germline V and J ends were trimmed by 0 bases and 5 bases, with 13 bases remaining between them. The CDR3 has 15 residues. Germline V gene lookup returns CDR1 MNHNY and CDR2 SVGAGI (reference sequence). The CDR3 coding sequence is TGTGCCAGCAGTTACTCCTTCGGCCGGGAGGAGACCCAGTACTTC. It encodes CASSYSFGREETQYF.

This clonotype was observed many times. The chain uses TRBV5-1 and TRBJ2-2; possibly TRBD1 for D (5 bases). The germline V gene encodes CDR1 SGHRS and CDR2 YFSETQ. The CDR3 consists of 13 residues. V was clipped by 4 bases and J by 6 bases, with 10 bases between them. The CDR3 DNA follows: TGCGCCAGCAGCGTCAACAGGCCCGGGGAGCTGTTTTTT. Translated, it gives CASSVNRPGELFF.

V and J are TRBV7-9 and TRBJ2-2; D call uncertain. V lost 5 bases and J 6 bases, leaving 10 bases between the germline ends. Germline V lookup: CDR1 SEHNR, CDR2 FQNEAQ (reference sequence). This CDR3 has 13 residues. CDR3 residues: CASSPQESGELFF. CDR3 bases: TGTGCCAGCAGCCCCCAAGAGTCCGGGGAGCTGTTTTTT.

Many counts were recorded for this clonotype. The rearrangement links TRBV11-3 to TRBJ2-1; weak D call: TRBD2 (6 bases). CDR1 is SGHNT and CDR2 is YENEEA in the germline V gene. CDR3 length equals 13 residues. V was shortened by 1 base and J by 10 bases, with 11 bases between the two germline ends. CDR3 DNA: TGTGCCAGCAGCTTAGCGGGCGGGACCGAGCAGTTCTTC. It is translated as CASSLAGGTEQFF. Full variable domain (missing parts from reference TRBV11-3 and TRBJ2-1): EAGVVQSPRYKIIEKKQPVAFWCNPISGHNTLYWYLQNLGQGPELLIRYENEEAVDDSQLPKDRFSAERLKGVDSTLKIQPAELGDSAVYLCASSLAGGTEQFFGPGTRLTVL.

This clonotype was seen a handful of times. This rearrangement joins TRBV19 to TRBJ1-1; D might be TRBD1 (5 bases). The ends were cut back, 5 bases at V and 8 bases at J, with 15 bases in the middle. This CDR3 contains 13 residues. The germline V gene has CDR1 LNHDA and CDR2 SQIVND (reference sequence). The DNA of the CDR3 is TGTGCCAGTAGTTACGGGGGGTTCTTCGAAGCTTTCTTT. This codes for CASSYGGFFEAFF.

Only a few counts were recorded for this clonotype. The chain employs TRBV5-1 and TRBJ2-1; tentatively, D is TRBD1 or TRBD2 (5 bases each). V was cut by 4 bases and J by 9 bases, with 11 bases left in between. The V gene's germline CDR1 is SGHRS and CDR2 YFSETQ. The CDR3 is 12 residues long. The CDR3 loop is CASSRDRTEQFF. Here the CDR3 DNA reads TGCGCCAGCAGCCGGGACCGAACTGAGCAGTTCTTC.

In this sample, this clonotype turned up a few times. The chain has TRBV6-4 and TRBJ1-1; 7 bases are shared with TRBD1. The V segment lost 8 bases and the J segment 4 bases; nucleotides outside the gene matches: 10. The CDR3 length is 14 residues. Germline V gene sequence: CDR1 MRHNA, CDR2 SNTAGT. Here the CDR3 DNA reads TGTGCCAGCGCCCGTACGACAGGGACCACTGAAGCTTTCTTT. Its protein product is CASARTTGTTEAFF.

This clonotype appeared many times. The V and J genes are TRBV3-1 and TRBJ2-5, with 9 nucleotides matching TRBD1. Germline trimming cut 4 bases from V and 9 bases from J; bases unmatched to any gene: 6. Germline CDR1 LGHDT, CDR2 YNNKEL (reference sequence). The CDR3 covers 13 residues. The DNA of the CDR3 is TGTGCCAGCAGCCCGGGACAGGGTAGGGCCCAGTACTTC. It is translated as CASSPGQGRAQYF.

CDR3 in amino acids: CSTSQRAEGTYEQYF. The CDR3 bases are TGCAGTACCTCACAAAGGGCGGAGGGTACCTACGAGCAGTACTTC. The chain carries TRBV20-1 and TRBJ2-7; TRBD2 is a possible D gene (6 bases). V was trimmed by 8 bases and J by 2 bases, leaving 22 bases between them. From germline, CDR1 is DFQATT and CDR2 SNEGSKA (reference sequence). This CDR3 region has 15 residues.

This sequence joins TRBV6-2 or TRBV6-3 and TRBJ2-2; D possibly uses TRBD1 or TRBD2 (6 bases each). The CDR3 has 16 residues. CDR1 MNHEY and CDR2 SVGEGT come from the germline V gene. V lost 2 bases and J 1 base, leaving 11 bases between the germline ends. As DNA, the CDR3 is TGTGCCAGCAGTTACCCCCGGGGGCGGAACACCGGGGAGCTGTTTTTT. This gives the protein CASSYPRGRNTGELFF.

Only a few counts were recorded for this clonotype. V usage is TRBV20-1 and J usage is TRBJ1-2, with D perhaps matching TRBD1 (6 bases). Germline values: CDR1 DFQATT, CDR2 SNEGSKA (reference sequence). V lost 3 bases and J lost 7, with 18 bases in between. The CDR3 runs 14 residues. DNA of the CDR3: TGCAGTGCTAGTGCGGACAGTTCGGGTCGTGGCTACACCTTC. The encoded protein is CSASADSSGRGYTF.

This clonotype was counted only a few times. The chain has TRBV7-2 and TRBJ2-7; D perhaps matches TRBD2 (6 bases). There are 13 residues in the CDR3. Between the trimmed V and J ends, which lost 7 bases and 9 bases, there was a span of 19 bases. Germline assignment: CDR1 SGHTA and CDR2 FQGNSA. CDR3 nucleotide sequence: TGTGCCAGCACCCAAGATGGAGGGAGACGGCAGTACTTC. Translated: CASTQDGGRRQYF.

This clonotype occurred many times. The chain has TRBV3-1 and TRBJ1-2; TRBD1 matches 10 bases. The ends lost 4 bases at V and 7 bases at J; junction bases unmatched: 18. Per the germline V gene, CDR1 is LGHDT and CDR2 is YNNKEL (reference sequence). This CDR3 region has 18 residues. The CDR3 DNA reads as TGTGCCAGCAGCCGAAGAGGGACAGGGGATAGGTCAGCCCGTGGCTACACCTTC. It yields the protein CASSRRGTGDRSARGYTF.

The DNA of the CDR3 is TGCAGTGCTAAGTATGGACAGGGCCAGGGGAAGGTCGTAAGGGTATTGAATGAGCAGTTCTTC. Protein sequence: CSAKYGQGQGKVVRVLNEQFF. The chain couples TRBV20-1 to TRBJ2-1; 8 bases line up with TRBD1. The CDR3 consists of 21 residues. The trim removed 4 bases at V and 7 bases at J, leaving 30 bases unmatched. Germline V gene lookup returns CDR1 DFQATT and CDR2 SNEGSKA (reference sequence).

This clonotype was seen only a few times. The chain combines TRBV6-4 with TRBJ2-6; no definite D call. V lost 0 bases, J lost 1 base, and 7 bases lay in between. There are 16 residues in the CDR3. From germline, CDR1 is MRHNA and CDR2 SNTAGT. CDR3 sequence: CASSDSSQSGANVLTF. The CDR3 DNA reads as TGTGCCAGCAGTGACTCGAGTCAATCTGGGGCCAACGTCCTGACTTTC.